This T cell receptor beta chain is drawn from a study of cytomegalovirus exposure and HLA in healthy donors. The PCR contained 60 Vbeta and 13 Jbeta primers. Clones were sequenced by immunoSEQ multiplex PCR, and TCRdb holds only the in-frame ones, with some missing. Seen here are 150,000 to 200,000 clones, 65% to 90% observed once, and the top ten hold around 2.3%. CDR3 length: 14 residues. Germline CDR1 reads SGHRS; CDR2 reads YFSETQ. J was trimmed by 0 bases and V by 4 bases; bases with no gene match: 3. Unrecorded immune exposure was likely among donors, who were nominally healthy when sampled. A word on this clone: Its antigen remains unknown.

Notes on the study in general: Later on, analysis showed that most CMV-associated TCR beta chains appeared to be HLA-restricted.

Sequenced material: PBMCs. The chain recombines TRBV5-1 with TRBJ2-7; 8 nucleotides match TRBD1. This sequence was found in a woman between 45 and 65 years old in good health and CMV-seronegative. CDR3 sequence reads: CASSPGQVSYEQYF. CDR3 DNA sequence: TGCGCCAGCAGCCCGGGACAGGTCTCCTACGAGCAGTACTTC. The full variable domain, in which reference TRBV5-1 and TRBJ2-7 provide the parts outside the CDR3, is KAGVTQTPRYLIKTRGQQVTLSCSPISGHRSVSWYQQTPGQGLQFLFEYFSETQRNKGNFPGRFSGRQFSNSRSEMNVSTLELGDSALYLCASSPGQVSYEQYFGPGTRLTVT.